This T cell receptor beta chain originates from a study of T cell responses to AZD1222 COVID-19 vaccine. Study in general: Second-dose schedules of about 4 or about 12 weeks were combined.

CDR1 and CDR2 from the germline V gene are LNHDA and SQIVND (reference sequence). The CDR3 is 16 amino acids. The V and J ends lost 4 bases and 6 bases respectively, with 18 bases between them. Data came from immunoSEQ multiplex PCR; TCRdb stores just in-frame clones and leaves some out. The table shows 120,000 to 150,000 clones, with approximately 88% occurring only once. The sequences come from peripheral blood, collected on day 0 of AZD1222 vaccination. This TCR came from an adult in good health. The J gene is TRBJ2-2, the V gene TRBV19; TRBD1 is a possible D gene (5 bases). This CDR3 is CASSSRPGQGAGELFF. The DNA for the CDR3 is TGTGCCAGTAGTAGCAGACCGGGTCAAGGGGCCGGGGAGCTGTTTTTT.